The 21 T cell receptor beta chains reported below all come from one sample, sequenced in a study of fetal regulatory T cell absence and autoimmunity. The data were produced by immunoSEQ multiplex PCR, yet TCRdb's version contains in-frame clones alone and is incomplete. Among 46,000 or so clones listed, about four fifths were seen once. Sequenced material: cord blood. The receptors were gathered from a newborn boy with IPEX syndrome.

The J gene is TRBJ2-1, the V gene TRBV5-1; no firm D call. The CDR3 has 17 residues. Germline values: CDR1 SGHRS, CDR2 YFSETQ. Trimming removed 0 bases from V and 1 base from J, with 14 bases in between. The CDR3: CASSLALEASSYNEQFF. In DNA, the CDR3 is TGCGCCAGCAGCTTGGCCCTAGAGGCTTCGTCCTACAATGAGCAGTTCTTC. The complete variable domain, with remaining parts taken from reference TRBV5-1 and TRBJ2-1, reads KAGVTQTPRYLIKTRGQQVTLSCSPISGHRSVSWYQQTPGQGLQFLFEYFSETQRNKGNFPGRFSGRQFSNSRSEMNVSTLELGDSALYLCASSLALEASSYNEQFFGPGTRLTVL.

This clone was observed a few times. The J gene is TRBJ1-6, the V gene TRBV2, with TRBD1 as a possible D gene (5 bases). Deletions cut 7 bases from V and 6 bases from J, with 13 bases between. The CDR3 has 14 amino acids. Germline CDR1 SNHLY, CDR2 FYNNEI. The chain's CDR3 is CASTPRQGNSPLHF. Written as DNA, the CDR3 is TGTGCCAGCACGCCTAGGCAGGGTAATTCACCCCTCCACTTT.

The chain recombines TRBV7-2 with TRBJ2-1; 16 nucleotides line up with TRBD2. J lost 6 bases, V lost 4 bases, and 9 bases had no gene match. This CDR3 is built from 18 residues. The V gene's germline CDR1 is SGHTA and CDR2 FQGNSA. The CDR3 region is CASSSPGTSGGAFNEQFF. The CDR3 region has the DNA TGTGCCAGCAGCTCACCAGGGACTAGCGGGGGGGCCTTCAATGAGCAGTTCTTC.

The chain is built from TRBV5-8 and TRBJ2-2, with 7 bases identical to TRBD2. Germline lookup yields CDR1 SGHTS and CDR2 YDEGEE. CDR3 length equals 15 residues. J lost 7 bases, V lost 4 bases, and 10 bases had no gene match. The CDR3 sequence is CASSPTSAPGGELFF. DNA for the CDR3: TGTGCCAGCAGCCCCACTAGCGCCCCAGGCGGGGAGCTGTTTTTT. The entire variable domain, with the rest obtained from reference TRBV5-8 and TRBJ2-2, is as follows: EAGVTQSPTHLIKTRGQQATLRCSPISGHTSVYWYQQALGLGLQFLLWYDEGEERNRGNFPPRFSGRQFPNYSSELNVNALELEDSALYLCASSPTSAPGGELFFGEGSRLTVL.

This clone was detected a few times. The CDR3 nucleotides read TGTGCCAGCAGTGACAGGGGATATGGCTACACCTTC. Translating it yields CASSDRGYGYTF. The chain joins TRBV2 to TRBJ1-2, with D possibly matching TRBD1 (6 bases). The CDR3 length is 12 residues. V lost 3 bases and J lost 5, with 7 bases in between. Germline CDR1 reads SNHLY; CDR2 reads FYNNEI.

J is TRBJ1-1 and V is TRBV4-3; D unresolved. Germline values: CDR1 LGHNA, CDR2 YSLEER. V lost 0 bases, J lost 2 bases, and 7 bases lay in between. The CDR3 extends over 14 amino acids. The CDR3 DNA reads TGCGCCAGCAGCCAAGAGTATAGAAACACTGAAGCTTTCTTT. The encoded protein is CASSQEYRNTEAFF.

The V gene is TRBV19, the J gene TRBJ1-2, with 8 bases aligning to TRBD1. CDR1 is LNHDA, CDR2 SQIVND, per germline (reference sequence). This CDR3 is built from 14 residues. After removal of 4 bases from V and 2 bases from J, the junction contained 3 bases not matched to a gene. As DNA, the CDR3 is TGTGCCAGTAGTAGGGACAGGACAAACTATGGCTACACCTTC. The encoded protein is CASSRDRTNYGYTF.

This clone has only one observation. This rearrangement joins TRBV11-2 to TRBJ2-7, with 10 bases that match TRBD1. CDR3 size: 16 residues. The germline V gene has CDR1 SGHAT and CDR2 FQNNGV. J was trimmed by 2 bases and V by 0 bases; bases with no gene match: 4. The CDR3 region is CASSLDGGQGPYEQYF. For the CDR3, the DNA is TGTGCCAGCAGCTTAGATGGGGGACAGGGGCCCTACGAGCAGTACTTC.

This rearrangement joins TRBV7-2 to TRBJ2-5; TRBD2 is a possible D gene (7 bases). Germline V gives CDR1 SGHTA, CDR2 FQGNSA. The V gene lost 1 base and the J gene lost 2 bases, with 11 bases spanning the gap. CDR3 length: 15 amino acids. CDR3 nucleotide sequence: TGTGCCAGCAGCTTAGGAGGGGGGGAACAAGAGACCCAGTACTTC. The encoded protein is CASSLGGGEQETQYF.

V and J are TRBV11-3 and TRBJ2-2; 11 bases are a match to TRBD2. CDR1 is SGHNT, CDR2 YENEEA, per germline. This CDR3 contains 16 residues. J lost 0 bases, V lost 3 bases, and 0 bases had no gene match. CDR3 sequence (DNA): TGTGCCAGCAGCTTGACTAGCGGGACGAACACCGGGGAGCTGTTTTTT. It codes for CASSLTSGTNTGELFF.

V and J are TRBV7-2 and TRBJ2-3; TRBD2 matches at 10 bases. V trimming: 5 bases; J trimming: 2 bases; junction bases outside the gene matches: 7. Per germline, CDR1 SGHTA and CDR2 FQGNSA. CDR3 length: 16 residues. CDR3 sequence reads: CASSIPSGGFTDTQYF. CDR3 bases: TGTGCCAGCAGCATCCCTAGCGGGGGATTCACAGATACGCAGTATTTT.

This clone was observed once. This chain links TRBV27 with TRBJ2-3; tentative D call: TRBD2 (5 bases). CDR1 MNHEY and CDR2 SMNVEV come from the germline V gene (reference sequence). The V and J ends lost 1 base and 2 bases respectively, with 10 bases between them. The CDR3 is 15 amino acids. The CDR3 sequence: CASSLLGRNTDTQYF. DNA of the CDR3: TGTGCCAGCAGTTTATTAGGGAGAAACACAGATACGCAGTATTTT.

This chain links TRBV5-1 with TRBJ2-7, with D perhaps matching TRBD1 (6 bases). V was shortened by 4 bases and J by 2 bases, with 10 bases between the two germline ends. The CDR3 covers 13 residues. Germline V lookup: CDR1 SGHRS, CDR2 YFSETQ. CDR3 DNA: TGCGCCAGCAGCCTGGACAGTCCCTACGAGCAGTACTTC. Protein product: CASSLDSPYEQYF.

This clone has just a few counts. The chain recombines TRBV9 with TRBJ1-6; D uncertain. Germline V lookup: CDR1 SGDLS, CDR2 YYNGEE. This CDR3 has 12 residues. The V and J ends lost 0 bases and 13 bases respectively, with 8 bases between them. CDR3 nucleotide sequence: TGTGCCAGCAGCGTAGCGGTCGGGCCCCTCCACTTT. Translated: CASSVAVGPLHF.

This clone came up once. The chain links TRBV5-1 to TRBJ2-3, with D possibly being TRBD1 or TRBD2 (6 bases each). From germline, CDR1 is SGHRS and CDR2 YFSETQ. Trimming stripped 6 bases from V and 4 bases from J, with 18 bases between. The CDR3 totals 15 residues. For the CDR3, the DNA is TGCGCCAGCACCCCACAACGGGGGCCCCCAGATACGCAGTATTTT. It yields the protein CASTPQRGPPDTQYF. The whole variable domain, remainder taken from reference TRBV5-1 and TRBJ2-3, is KAGVTQTPRYLIKTRGQQVTLSCSPISGHRSVSWYQQTPGQGLQFLFEYFSETQRNKGNFPGRFSGRQFSNSRSEMNVSTLELGDSALYLCASTPQRGPPDTQYFGPGTRLTVL.

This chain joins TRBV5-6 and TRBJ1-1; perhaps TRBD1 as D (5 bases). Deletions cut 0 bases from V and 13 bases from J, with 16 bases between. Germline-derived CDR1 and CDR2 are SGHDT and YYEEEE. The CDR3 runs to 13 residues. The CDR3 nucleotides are TGTGCCAGCAGCTTGGAGGTCGGCAGGGACGGTTTCTTT. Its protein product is CASSLEVGRDGFF.

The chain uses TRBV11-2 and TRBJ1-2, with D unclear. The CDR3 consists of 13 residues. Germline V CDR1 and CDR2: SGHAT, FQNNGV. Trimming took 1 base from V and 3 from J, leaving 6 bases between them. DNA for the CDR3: TGTGCCAGCAGCTTAGTAGGCGACTATGGCTACACCTTC. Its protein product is CASSLVGDYGYTF.

CDR3 in amino acids: CASSLLSVAQETQYF. The CDR3 nucleotides are TGTGCCAGCAGCTTACTAAGCGTCGCACAAGAGACCCAGTACTTC. This chain connects TRBV7-6 to TRBJ2-5; D is unclear. Trimming took off 2 bases at V and 2 bases at J, with 12 bases between the two ends. Germline V CDR1 and CDR2: SGHVS, FNYEAQ. CDR3 length equals 15 residues.

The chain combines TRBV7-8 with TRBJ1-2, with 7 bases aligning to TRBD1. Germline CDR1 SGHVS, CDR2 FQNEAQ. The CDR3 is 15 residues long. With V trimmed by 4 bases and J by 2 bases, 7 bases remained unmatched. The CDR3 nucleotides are TGTGCCAGCAGCTACGGGACAGAACTAAACTATGGCTACACCTTC. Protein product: CASSYGTELNYGYTF.

Written as DNA, the CDR3 is TGCGCCAGCAGCCAAGAACAAGGGAGAAGGAACACTGAAGCTTTCTTT. Translating gives CASSQEQGRRNTEAFF. The rearrangement links TRBV4-1 to TRBJ1-1; D not certain. V lost 0 bases and J 1 base, leaving 12 bases between the germline ends. The CDR3 consists of 16 residues. Looked up from germline, CDR1 is MGHRA and CDR2 is YSYEKL.

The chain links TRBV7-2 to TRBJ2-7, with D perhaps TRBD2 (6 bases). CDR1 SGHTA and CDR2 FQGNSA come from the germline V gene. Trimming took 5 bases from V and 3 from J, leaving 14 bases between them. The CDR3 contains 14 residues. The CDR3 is CASSPGTGHYEQYF. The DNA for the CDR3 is TGTGCCAGCAGCCCCGGGACTGGCCACTACGAGCAGTACTTC.